Presented here are 26 T cell receptor beta chains from one specimen sequenced in a study of post-analysis software for immune sequencing data. Study-wide results and caveats: Roughly 5 TRBV segments were significantly more frequent in patients than in controls. TRBV5-6, TRBV5-1 and TRBV20-1 were among these segments.

Antigen specificity for these receptors is unknown. cDNA libraries of TCR beta carried unique molecular identifiers. One entry per CDR3 protein results from TCRdb running MiXCR on the PCR reads. Of 750,000 to 950,000 distinct CDR3 sequences detected, about 45% appear once; the ten largest clones hold roughly 5%. The sample taken for sequencing was blood. The receptors were gathered from a girl aged 10 to 17 with multiple sclerosis.

In this sample, this clonotype turned up a few times. The V call is TRBV29-1, the J call TRBJ2-7; 10 bases align to TRBD2. With 1 base clipped from V and 5 bases from J, the junction kept 5 bases outside the gene matches. Germline V CDR1 and CDR2: SQVTM, ANQGSEA. This CDR3 spans 14 amino acids. CDR3 amino acids: CSVEASGSRNEQYF. In DNA, the CDR3 is TGCAGCGTTGAAGCTAGCGGGAGTAGGAACGAGCAGTACTTC.

The chain combines TRBV20-1 with TRBJ2-3; TRBD2 matches 10 bases. This CDR3 is built from 15 residues. Germline trimming cut 2 bases from V and 4 bases from J; bases unmatched to any gene: 6. Germline V gene lookup returns CDR1 DFQATT and CDR2 SNEGSKA (reference sequence). CDR3 nucleotides: TGCAGTGCTAGATCCCTAGCGGGAGCAGCAGATACGCAGTATTTT. Amino acid sequence: CSARSLAGAADTQYF.

V gene TRBV29-1 combines with J gene TRBJ2-3; TRBD2 is a possible D gene (6 bases). This CDR3 has 14 residues. Germline CDR1 SQVTM, CDR2 ANQGSEA. V dropped 4 bases and J dropped 0 bases, with 11 bases sitting between them. The CDR3 bases are TGCAGCGTTGGACGGAGGGCCAGCACAGATACGCAGTATTTT. It is translated as CSVGRRASTDTQYF.

Of note for this clonotype: Mismatch with germline at one junction end may stem from a read error. This rearrangement joins TRBV7-2 to TRBJ2-7; D unresolved. This CDR3 has 16 amino acids. Germline V gene lookup returns CDR1 SGHTA and CDR2 FQGNSA. This chain's CDR3 is CASSTTAGSHHYEQYF. The CDR3 nucleotides are TGTGCCAGCAGCACTACGGCCGGGTCCCACCACTACGAGCAGTACTTT.

The J gene is TRBJ1-1, the V gene TRBV6-2 or TRBV6-3; a weak D match, TRBD1 (6 bases). The V end lost 2 bases, the J end lost 5 bases, and 18 bases lay between the germline ends. Germline values: CDR1 MNHEY, CDR2 SVGEGT. This CDR3 is 16 amino acids long. The chain's CDR3 is CASSYQTGAWGTEAFF. In nucleotides, the CDR3 is TGTGCCAGCAGTTACCAGACGGGGGCGTGGGGGACTGAAGCTTTCTTT.

This sequence joins TRBV20-1 and TRBJ2-7, with 7 bases that match TRBD2. The CDR3 runs 14 residues. Germline CDR1 reads DFQATT; CDR2 reads SNEGSKA (reference sequence). V lost 1 base to trimming and J lost 6 bases; unmatched junction nucleotides: 9. CDR3 nucleotide sequence: TGCAGTGCTAGAGGGGGAGGGCGAGTCCGCGAGCAGTACTTC. Translation gives CSARGGGRVREQYF.

The sample holds a few counts of this clonotype. The rearrangement links TRBV7-2 to TRBJ1-2; TRBD1 agrees at 7 bases. V lost 5 bases, J lost 4 bases, and 7 bases stayed unmatched. CDR1 and CDR2 from the germline V gene are SGHTA and FQGNSA. The CDR3 runs to 14 residues. The CDR3 sequence: CASSQTGDSYGYTF. CDR3 coding DNA: TGTGCCAGCAGCCAAACAGGGGATAGCTATGGCTACACCTTC.

This clonotype has only a few counts. This clone may be a read error of a much larger clone one base away. This chain joins TRBV2 and TRBJ2-1, with TRBD2 matching 10 bases. V trimming: 6 bases; J trimming: 7 bases; junction bases outside the gene matches: 6. Germline-derived CDR1 and CDR2 are SNHLY and FYNNEI. The CDR3 sequence is 14 residues long. In DNA, the CDR3 is TGTGCCAGCAGCTTAGGACTAGCGGAAAATGAGCAGTTCTTC. This codes for CASSLGLAENEQFF.

This clonotype showed up just a few times. Written as DNA, the CDR3 is TGTGCCAGCAGGCAGGGGCTCTACAATGAGCAGTTCTTC. It yields the protein CASRQGLYNEQFF. This chain joins TRBV6-5 and TRBJ2-1; tentatively, D is TRBD1 (6 bases). Germline-derived CDR1 and CDR2 are MNHEY and SVGAGI. The CDR3 runs to 13 residues. Trimming stripped 6 bases from V and 3 bases from J, with 9 bases between.

This clonotype is a singleton in its sample. The chain has TRBV11-2 and TRBJ2-5; D is uncertain. The J call is doubtful: the DNA matches TRBJ2-7 better. The CDR3 has 15 amino acids. Germline V gene lookup returns CDR1 SGHAT and CDR2 FQNNGV. Here the CDR3 DNA reads TGTGCCAGCAGCTTATCCCTAGACGGGTTCTACGAGCAGTACTTC. Its protein is CASSLSLDGFYEQYF.

This chain joins TRBV19 and TRBJ2-1; tentative D call: TRBD2 (6 bases). This CDR3 is 15 amino acids long. V gave up 5 bases and J gave up 7 bases, with 18 bases separating them. The germline V gene has CDR1 LNHDA and CDR2 SQIVND (reference sequence). In nucleotides, the CDR3 is TGTGCCAGTAGTGCACCGGGACTCCCCATGAATGAGCAGTTCTTC. This sequence encodes CASSAPGLPMNEQFF.

The rearrangement joins TRBV5-8 to TRBJ2-1; 7 bases are a match to TRBD2. This CDR3 contains 15 residues. Germline CDR1 and CDR2: SGHTS and YDEGEE. Germline trimming cut 4 bases from V and 0 bases from J; bases unmatched to any gene: 4. In DNA, the CDR3 is TGTGCCAGCAGCCGGGACTACAACTCCTACAATGAGCAGTTCTTC. This encodes CASSRDYNSYNEQFF.

V and J are TRBV10-3 and TRBJ2-7; D perhaps matches TRBD1 (6 bases). Trimming shortened V by 2 bases and J by 6 bases, and 11 bases separated the two germline ends. Germline lookup yields CDR1 ENHRY and CDR2 SYGVKD. CDR3 size: 13 residues. DNA of the CDR3: TGTGCCATCAGTGAGAAACAGGGTTCCGAGCAGTACTTC. It yields the protein CAISEKQGSEQYF.

This clonotype was counted between two and nine times. This chain connects TRBV12-3 or TRBV12-4 to TRBJ1-5; D perhaps matches TRBD1 (6 bases). The CDR3 runs to 13 residues. V lost 6 bases to trimming and J lost 7 bases, with 13 bases between them. This CDR3 reads CASSVIGGQPQHF. The CDR3 bases are TGTGCCAGCAGCGTTATAGGGGGGCAGCCCCAGCATTTT.

Only a few counts were recorded for this clonotype. The DNA of the CDR3 is TGTGCCAGCAGCTCGCTAGCGGCCCCTTACGAGCAGTACTTC. Its protein is CASSSLAAPYEQYF. The V and J genes are TRBV11-3 and TRBJ2-7; 7 bases fit TRBD2. The V and J ends lost 4 bases and 4 bases, in that order; junction bases with no gene match: 7. Germline lookup yields CDR1 SGHNT and CDR2 YENEEA. The CDR3 contains 14 residues. The full variable domain, with the rest looked up from reference TRBV11-3 and TRBJ2-7, is EAGVVQSPRYKIIEKKQPVAFWCNPISGHNTLYWYLQNLGQGPELLIRYENEEAVDDSQLPKDRFSAERLKGVDSTLKIQPAELGDSAVYLCASSSLAAPYEQYFGPGTRLTVT.

The chain combines TRBV20-1 with TRBJ2-3; D is undetermined. CDR1 is DFQATT, CDR2 SNEGSKA, per germline (reference sequence). V lost 3 bases and J lost 0, with 13 bases in between. The CDR3 is 15 residues long. The CDR3 DNA follows: TGCAGTGCTAGTCTACAGAGCCTTAGCACAGATACGCAGTATTTT. This sequence encodes CSASLQSLSTDTQYF.

The chain links TRBV20-1 to TRBJ2-7; TRBD1 matches 11 bases. The V and J ends lost 0 bases and 5 bases, in that order; junction bases with no gene match: 18. Germline CDR1 DFQATT, CDR2 SNEGSKA (reference sequence). The CDR3 loop spans 19 amino acids. The DNA of the CDR3 is TGCAGTGCTAGAGAGCTCCCGGACAGGGGGCGGACCGTAGGCCACGAGCAGTACTTC. It translates to CSARELPDRGRTVGHEQYF.

The chain links TRBV4-2 to TRBJ1-5; D gene uncertain. CDR3 length: 14 amino acids. Germline CDR1 LGHNA, CDR2 YNFKEQ. Between the trimmed V and J ends, which lost 5 bases and 2 bases, there was a span of 10 bases. CDR3 sequence reads: CASSALSGNQPQHF. The CDR3 DNA is TGTGCCAGCAGCGCCCTCTCGGGCAATCAGCCCCAGCATTTT.

The chain couples TRBV20-1 to TRBJ2-5; D is undetermined. The CDR3 has 17 amino acids. Between the trimmed V and J ends, which lost 5 bases and 4 bases, there was a span of 26 bases. The germline V gene has CDR1 DFQATT and CDR2 SNEGSKA (reference sequence). CDR3 DNA sequence: TGCAGTGCTTCGACCGGATTCGATTTTCAGGCTGGAGAGACCCAGTACTTC. Translating it yields CSASTGFDFQAGETQYF.

The chain recombines TRBV20-1 with TRBJ2-1; 9 bases agree with TRBD2. V shed 0 bases, J shed 9 bases, and the junction held 9 bases outside the gene matches. Germline V gene sequence: CDR1 DFQATT, CDR2 SNEGSKA (reference sequence). This CDR3 region has 15 residues. The CDR3 DNA reads as TGCAGTGCTAGAGATCGCGGGCGGGAGGGGAGTGAGCAGTTCTTC. Its protein product is CSARDRGREGSEQFF.

This clonotype was recorded only once. The gene calls are TRBV12-3 or TRBV12-4 and TRBJ2-1; 11 positions match TRBD2. The junction had 11 bases not matched to a gene; V was cut back by 6 bases and J by 4 bases. The CDR3 loop spans 17 amino acids. This chain's CDR3 is CASSRIAGGPKYNEQFF. The DNA of the CDR3 is TGTGCCAGCAGCCGCATAGCGGGAGGGCCGAAATACAATGAGCAGTTCTTC.

This clonotype has more than one count but fewer than ten. J is TRBJ2-1 and V is TRBV18; 11 bases are a match to TRBD1. In germline, CDR1 is KGHSH, CDR2 LQKENI. Trimming at V came to 5 bases and at J to 5 bases, leaving 5 bases not matched to a gene. CDR3 size: 15 residues. CDR3 DNA: TGTGCCAGCTCAACCGGGACAGGGGGTAACAATGAGCAGTTCTTC. It translates to CASSTGTGGNNEQFF.

V is TRBV6-2 or TRBV6-3 and J is TRBJ2-4, with unresolved D. The CDR3 runs 15 residues. Between the trimmed V and J ends, which lost 8 bases and 0 bases, there was a span of 14 bases. CDR1 and CDR2 (germline): MNHEY, SVGEGT. Here the CDR3 DNA reads TGTGCCAGCGCCCTCAGATCCCTAGCCAAAAACATTCAGTACTTC. Amino acids: CASALRSLAKNIQYF.

This chain links TRBV10-3 with TRBJ2-4; the D is unclear. Gene TRBJ2-5 matches the end of the DNA better, so the J call may be wrong. Germline CDR1 ENHRY, CDR2 SYGVKD. CDR3 length: 13 residues. The CDR3 loop reads CAISDGLTETQYF. Here the CDR3 DNA reads TGTGCCATCAGTGATGGCCTTACCGAGACCCAGTACTTC.

The chain carries TRBV2 and TRBJ1-2; 9 bases map to TRBD1. Unmatched junction bases numbered 11, after V lost 6 bases and J lost 9 bases. This CDR3 spans 14 amino acids. Germline assignment: CDR1 SNHLY and CDR2 FYNNEI. This CDR3 reads CASRPPGTGFRYTF. CDR3 DNA sequence: TGTGCCAGCAGGCCCCCCGGGACAGGGTTTCGCTACACCTTC.

This rearrangement joins TRBV27 to TRBJ2-1; 7 positions agree with TRBD1. The ends lost 4 bases at V and 7 bases at J; junction bases unmatched: 10. The CDR3 has 15 residues. The germline CDR1 and CDR2 sequences are MNHEY and SMNVEV (reference sequence). This CDR3 is CASSSRGRTSNEQFF. For the CDR3, the DNA is TGTGCCAGCAGTTCGAGGGGGCGCACCTCGAATGAGCAGTTCTTC.